The clone carrying this T cell receptor beta chain was counted many times. This sample is part of a study of spatial heterogeneity in lung cancer. As for the study in general: Sequencing consistently turned up more beta-chain sequences than alpha-chain sequences. Unique TCR and UMI combinations averaged more than ten appearances each in raw reads.

TCR cDNA molecules each carried a unique molecular identifier. MiXCR was run by TCRdb on the 5' RACE reads, yielding one entry per CDR3 protein. The profile covers about 80,000 distinct CDR3 sequences, with approximately 8.1% appearing a single time and roughly 7% taken by the ten largest. Time point here: sample taken at primary tumor resection. The CDR3 consists of 14 residues. Trimming cost V 2 bases and J 5 bases, with 12 bases left between them. In germline, CDR1 is MNHEY, CDR2 SMNVEV (reference sequence). The sample here was PBMCs, taken at surgery. V and J are TRBV27 and TRBJ1-2; D is possibly TRBD1 (5 bases). This TCR was recovered from a male donor with early-stage non-small cell lung cancer. In DNA, the CDR3 is TGTGCCAGCAGTTTACTTGGGGCTCGGTATGGCTACACCTTC. Its protein is CASSLLGARYGYTF.